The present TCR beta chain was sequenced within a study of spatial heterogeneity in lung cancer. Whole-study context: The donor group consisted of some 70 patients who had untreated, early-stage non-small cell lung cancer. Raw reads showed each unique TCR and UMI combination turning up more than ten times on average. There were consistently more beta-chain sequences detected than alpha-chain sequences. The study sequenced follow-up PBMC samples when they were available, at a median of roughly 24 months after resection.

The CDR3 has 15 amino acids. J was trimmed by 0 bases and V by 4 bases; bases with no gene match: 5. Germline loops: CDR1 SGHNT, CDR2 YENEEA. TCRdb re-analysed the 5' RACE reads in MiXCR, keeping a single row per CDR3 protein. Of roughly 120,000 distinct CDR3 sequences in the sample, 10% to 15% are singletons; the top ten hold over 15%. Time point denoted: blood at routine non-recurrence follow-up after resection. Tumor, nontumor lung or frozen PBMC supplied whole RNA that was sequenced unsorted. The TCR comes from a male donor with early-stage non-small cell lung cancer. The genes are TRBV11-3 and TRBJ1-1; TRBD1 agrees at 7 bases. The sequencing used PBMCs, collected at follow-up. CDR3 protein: CASSSRQGVNTEAFF. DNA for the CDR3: TGTGCCAGCAGCTCACGACAGGGAGTGAACACTGAAGCTTTCTTT.